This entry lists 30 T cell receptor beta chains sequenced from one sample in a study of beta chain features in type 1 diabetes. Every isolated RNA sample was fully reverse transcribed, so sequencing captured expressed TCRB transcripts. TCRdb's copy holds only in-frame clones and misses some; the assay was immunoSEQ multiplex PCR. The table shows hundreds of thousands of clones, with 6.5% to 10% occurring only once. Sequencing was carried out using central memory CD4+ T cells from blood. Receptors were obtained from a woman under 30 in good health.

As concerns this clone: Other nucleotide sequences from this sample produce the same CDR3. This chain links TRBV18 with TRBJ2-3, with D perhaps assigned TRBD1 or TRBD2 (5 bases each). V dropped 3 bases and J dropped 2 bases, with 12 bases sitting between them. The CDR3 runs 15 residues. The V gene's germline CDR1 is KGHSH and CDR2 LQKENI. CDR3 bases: TGTGCCAGCTCACCTGGGACGGAGCTCACAGATACGCAGTATTTT. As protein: CASSPGTELTDTQYF.

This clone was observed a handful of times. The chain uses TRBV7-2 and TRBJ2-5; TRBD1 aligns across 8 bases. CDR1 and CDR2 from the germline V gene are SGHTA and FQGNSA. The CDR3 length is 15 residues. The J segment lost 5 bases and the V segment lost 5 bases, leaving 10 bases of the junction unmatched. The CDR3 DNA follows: TGTGCCAGCAGCCTGAACCTCGGACAGGGTGAGACCCAGTACTTC. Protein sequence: CASSLNLGQGETQYF.

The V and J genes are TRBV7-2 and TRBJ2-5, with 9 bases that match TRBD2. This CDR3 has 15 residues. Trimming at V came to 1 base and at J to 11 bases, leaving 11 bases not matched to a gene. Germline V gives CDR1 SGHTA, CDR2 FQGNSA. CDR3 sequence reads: CASSLDGGRAREQYF. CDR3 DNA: TGTGCCAGCAGCTTAGACGGCGGGAGGGCCCGGGAGCAGTACTTC.

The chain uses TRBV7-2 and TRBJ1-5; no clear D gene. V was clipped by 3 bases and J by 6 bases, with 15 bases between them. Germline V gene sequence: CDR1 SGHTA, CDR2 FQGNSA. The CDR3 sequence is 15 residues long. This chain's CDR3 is CASSLGSRVGQPQHF. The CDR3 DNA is TGTGCCAGCAGCTTGGGGTCTAGGGTTGGTCAGCCCCAGCATTTT.

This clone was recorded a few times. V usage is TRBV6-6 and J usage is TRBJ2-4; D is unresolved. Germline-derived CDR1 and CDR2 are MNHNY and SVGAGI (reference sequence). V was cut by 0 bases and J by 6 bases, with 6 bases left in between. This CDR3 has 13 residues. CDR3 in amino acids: CASSYSDLNIQYF. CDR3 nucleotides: TGTGCCAGCAGTTACTCGGACCTAAACATTCAGTACTTC.

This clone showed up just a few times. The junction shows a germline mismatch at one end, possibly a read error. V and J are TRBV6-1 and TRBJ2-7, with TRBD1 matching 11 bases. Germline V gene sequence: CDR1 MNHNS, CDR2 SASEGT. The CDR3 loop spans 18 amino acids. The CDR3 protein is CAISEAGPGTGGSYEQYF. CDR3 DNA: TGTGCCATCAGTGAGGCAGGTCCCGGGACAGGGGGCTCCTACGAGCAGTACTTC.

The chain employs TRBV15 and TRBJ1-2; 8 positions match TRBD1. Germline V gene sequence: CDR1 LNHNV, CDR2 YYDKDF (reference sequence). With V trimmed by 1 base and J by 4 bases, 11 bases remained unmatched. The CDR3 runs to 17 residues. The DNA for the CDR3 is TGTGCCACCAGCAGAGTGCAGGGGGCGGGGATGGGCTATGGCTACACCTTC. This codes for CATSRVQGAGMGYGYTF.

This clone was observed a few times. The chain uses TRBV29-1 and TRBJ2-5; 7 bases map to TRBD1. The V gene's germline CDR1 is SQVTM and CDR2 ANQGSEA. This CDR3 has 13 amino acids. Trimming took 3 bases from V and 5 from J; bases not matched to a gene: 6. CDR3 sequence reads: CSVDKGARETQYF. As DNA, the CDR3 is TGCAGCGTTGACAAGGGGGCGAGGGAGACCCAGTACTTC.

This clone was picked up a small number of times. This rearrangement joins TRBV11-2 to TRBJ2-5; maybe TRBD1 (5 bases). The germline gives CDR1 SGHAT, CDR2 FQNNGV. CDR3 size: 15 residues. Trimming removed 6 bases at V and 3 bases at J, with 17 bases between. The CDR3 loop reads CASSYDLWGEETQYF. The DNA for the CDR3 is TGTGCCAGCAGTTATGACCTATGGGGCGAAGAGACCCAGTACTTC.

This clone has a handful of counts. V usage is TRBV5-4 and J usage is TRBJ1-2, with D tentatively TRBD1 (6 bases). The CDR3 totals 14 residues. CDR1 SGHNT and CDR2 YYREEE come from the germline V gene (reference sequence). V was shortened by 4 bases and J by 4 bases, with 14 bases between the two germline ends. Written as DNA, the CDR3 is TGTGCCAGCAGCGAAGACAGGAGGGTCTATGGCTACACCTTC. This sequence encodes CASSEDRRVYGYTF.

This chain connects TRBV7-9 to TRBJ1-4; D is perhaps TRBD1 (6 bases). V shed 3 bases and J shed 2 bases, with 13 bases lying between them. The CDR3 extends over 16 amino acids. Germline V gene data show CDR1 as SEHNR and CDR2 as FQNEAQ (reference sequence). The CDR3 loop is CASSFGGLGTNEKLFF. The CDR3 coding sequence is TGTGCCAGCAGCTTCGGGGGGCTGGGGACTAATGAAAAACTGTTTTTT.

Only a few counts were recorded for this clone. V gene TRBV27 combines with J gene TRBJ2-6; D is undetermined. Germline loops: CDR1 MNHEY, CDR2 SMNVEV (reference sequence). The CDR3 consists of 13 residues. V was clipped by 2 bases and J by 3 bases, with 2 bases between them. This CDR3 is CASSLNGANVLTF. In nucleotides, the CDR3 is TGTGCCAGCAGTTTAAATGGGGCCAACGTCCTGACTTTC.

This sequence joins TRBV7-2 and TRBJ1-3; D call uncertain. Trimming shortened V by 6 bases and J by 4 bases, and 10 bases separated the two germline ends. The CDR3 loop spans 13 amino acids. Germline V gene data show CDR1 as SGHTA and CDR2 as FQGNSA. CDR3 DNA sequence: TGTGCCAGCAGACCGACCCCGGGAAACACCATATATTTT. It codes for CASRPTPGNTIYF.

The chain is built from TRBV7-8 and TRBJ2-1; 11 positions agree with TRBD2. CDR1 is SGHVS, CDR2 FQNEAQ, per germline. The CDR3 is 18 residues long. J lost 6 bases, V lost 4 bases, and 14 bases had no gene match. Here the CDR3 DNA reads TGTGCCAGCAGCTCCAACGCACTAGCGGGAGCATATGGCAATGAGCAGTTCTTC. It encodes CASSSNALAGAYGNEQFF. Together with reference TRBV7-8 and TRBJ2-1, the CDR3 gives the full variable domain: GAGVSQSPRYKVAKRGQDVALRCDPISGHVSLFWYQQALGQGPEFLTYFQNEAQLDKSGLPSDRFFAERPEGSVSTLKIQRTQQEDSAVYLCASSSNALAGAYGNEQFFGPGTRLTVL.

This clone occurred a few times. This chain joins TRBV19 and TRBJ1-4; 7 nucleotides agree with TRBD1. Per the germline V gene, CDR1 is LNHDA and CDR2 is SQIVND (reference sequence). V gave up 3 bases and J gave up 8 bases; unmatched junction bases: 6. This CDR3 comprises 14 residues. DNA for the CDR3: TGTGCCAGTAGTATCGGGACAGCAGCAGAAAAACTGTTTTTT. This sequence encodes CASSIGTAAEKLFF.

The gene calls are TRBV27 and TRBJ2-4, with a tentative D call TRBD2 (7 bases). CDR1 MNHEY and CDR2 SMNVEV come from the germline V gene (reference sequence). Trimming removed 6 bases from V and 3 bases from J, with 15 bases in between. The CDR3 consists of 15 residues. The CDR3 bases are TGTGCCAGCAGAGCCTTAGGGGGGGGCAAAAACATTCAGTACTTC. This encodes CASRALGGGKNIQYF.

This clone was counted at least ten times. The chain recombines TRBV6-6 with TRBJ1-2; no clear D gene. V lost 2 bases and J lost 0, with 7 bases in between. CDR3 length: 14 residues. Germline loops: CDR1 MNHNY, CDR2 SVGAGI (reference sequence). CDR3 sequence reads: CASSYGVANYGYTF. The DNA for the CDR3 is TGTGCCAGCAGTTACGGAGTGGCTAACTATGGCTACACCTTC.

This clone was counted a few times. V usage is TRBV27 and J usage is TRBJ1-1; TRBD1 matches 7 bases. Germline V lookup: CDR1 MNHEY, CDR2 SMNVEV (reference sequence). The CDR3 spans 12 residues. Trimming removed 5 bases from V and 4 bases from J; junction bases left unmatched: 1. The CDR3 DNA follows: TGTGCCAGCAGTCGGGACAGCACTGAAGCTTTCTTT. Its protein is CASSRDSTEAFF.

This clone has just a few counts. CDR3 loop: CASRVVEGRDTQYF. CDR3 DNA: TGTGCCAGCAGGGTCGTGGAGGGCCGGGATACGCAGTATTTT. V gene TRBV7-8 combines with J gene TRBJ2-3, with a weak D call TRBD2 (6 bases). The V end was cut by 6 bases, the J end by 6 bases, with 16 bases between. Germline lookup yields CDR1 SGHVS and CDR2 FQNEAQ. CDR3 length: 14 residues.

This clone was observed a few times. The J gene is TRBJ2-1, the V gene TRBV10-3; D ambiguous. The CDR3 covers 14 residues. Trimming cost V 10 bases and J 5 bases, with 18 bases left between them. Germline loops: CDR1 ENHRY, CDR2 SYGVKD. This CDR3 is CASRTTQGNNEQFF. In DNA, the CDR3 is TGTGCCAGCAGGACGACCCAAGGGAACAATGAGCAGTTCTTC.

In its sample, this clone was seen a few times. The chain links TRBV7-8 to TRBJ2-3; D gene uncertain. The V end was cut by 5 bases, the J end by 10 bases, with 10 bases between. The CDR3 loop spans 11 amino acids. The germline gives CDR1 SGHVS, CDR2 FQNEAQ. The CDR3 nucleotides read TGTGCCAGCAGCCCCCAAAGGGCGCAGTATTTT. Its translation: CASSPQRAQYF.

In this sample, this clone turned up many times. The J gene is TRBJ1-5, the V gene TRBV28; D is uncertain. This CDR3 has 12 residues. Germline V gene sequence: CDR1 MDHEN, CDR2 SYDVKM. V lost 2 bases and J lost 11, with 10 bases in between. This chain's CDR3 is CASSLERAAQHF. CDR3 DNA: TGTGCCAGCAGTTTAGAAAGAGCGGCCCAGCATTTT.

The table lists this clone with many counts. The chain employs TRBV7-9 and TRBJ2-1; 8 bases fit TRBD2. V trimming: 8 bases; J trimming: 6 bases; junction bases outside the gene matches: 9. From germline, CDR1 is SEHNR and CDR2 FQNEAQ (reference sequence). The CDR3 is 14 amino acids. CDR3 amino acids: CASSNGRAFNEQFF. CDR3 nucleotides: TGTGCCAGCTCAAACGGGAGGGCCTTCAATGAGCAGTTCTTC.

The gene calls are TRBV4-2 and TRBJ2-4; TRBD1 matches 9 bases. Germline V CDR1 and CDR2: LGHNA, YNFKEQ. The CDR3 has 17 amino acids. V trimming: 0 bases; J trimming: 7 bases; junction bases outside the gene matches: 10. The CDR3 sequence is CASSQDRDGTGMNIQYF. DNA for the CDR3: TGTGCCAGCAGCCAAGATCGGGATGGGACAGGGATGAACATTCAGTACTTC.

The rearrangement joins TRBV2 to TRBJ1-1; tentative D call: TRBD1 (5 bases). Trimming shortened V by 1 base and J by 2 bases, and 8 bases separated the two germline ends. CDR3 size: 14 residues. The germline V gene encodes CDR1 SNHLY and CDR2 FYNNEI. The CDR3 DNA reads TGTGCCAGCAGTGAAGACAGGCCAAACACTGAAGCTTTCTTT. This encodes CASSEDRPNTEAFF.

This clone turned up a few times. The CDR3 here is CASSEGLSTDTQYF. Here the CDR3 DNA reads TGTGCCAGCAGCGAGGGACTTAGCACAGATACGCAGTATTTT. The J gene is TRBJ2-3, the V gene TRBV7-2; tentatively, D is TRBD2 (6 bases). From germline, CDR1 is SGHTA and CDR2 FQGNSA. The CDR3 sequence is 14 residues long. Trimming took 5 bases from V and 0 from J, leaving 9 bases between them.

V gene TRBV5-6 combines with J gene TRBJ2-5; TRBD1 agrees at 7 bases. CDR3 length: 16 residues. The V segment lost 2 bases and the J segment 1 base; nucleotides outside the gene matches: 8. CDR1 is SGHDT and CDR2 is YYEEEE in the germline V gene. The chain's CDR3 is CASSFRTGRPQETQYF. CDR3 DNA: TGTGCCAGCAGCTTTCGGACAGGACGCCCCCAAGAGACCCAGTACTTC.

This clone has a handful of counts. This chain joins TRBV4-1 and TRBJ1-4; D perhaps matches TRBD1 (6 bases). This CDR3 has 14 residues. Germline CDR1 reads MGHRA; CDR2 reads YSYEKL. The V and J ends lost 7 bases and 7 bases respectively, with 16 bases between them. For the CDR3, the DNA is TGCGCCAGCACCGGGGACAAAGGGTCTGAAAAACTGTTTTTT. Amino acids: CASTGDKGSEKLFF.

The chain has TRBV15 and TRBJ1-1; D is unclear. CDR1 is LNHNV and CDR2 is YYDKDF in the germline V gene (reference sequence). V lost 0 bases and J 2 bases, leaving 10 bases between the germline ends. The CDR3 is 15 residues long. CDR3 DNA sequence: TGTGCCACCAGCAGAGATCCGCTACGCAACACTGAAGCTTTCTTT. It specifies CATSRDPLRNTEAFF. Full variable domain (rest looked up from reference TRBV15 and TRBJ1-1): DAMVIQNPRYQVTQFGKPVTLSCSQTLNHNVMYWYQQKSSQAPKLLFHYYDKDFNNEADTPDNFQSRRPNTSFCFLDIRSPGLGDTAMYLCATSRDPLRNTEAFFGQGTRLTVV.

The CDR3 is CASSVAEQETQYF. In nucleotides, the CDR3 is TGTGCCAGCAGCGTGGCCGAGCAGGAGACCCAGTACTTC. The V call is TRBV7-2, the J call TRBJ2-5; D gene ambiguous. The V gene's germline CDR1 is SGHTA and CDR2 FQGNSA. Between the trimmed V and J ends, which lost 5 bases and 5 bases, there was a span of 12 bases. CDR3 length equals 13 residues. The full variable domain, with the rest looked up from reference TRBV7-2 and TRBJ2-5, is GAGVSQSPSNKVTEKGKDVELRCDPISGHTALYWYRQSLGQGLEFLIYFQGNSAPDKSGLPSDRFSAERTGGSVSTLTIQRTQQEDSAVYLCASSVAEQETQYFGPGTRLLVL.